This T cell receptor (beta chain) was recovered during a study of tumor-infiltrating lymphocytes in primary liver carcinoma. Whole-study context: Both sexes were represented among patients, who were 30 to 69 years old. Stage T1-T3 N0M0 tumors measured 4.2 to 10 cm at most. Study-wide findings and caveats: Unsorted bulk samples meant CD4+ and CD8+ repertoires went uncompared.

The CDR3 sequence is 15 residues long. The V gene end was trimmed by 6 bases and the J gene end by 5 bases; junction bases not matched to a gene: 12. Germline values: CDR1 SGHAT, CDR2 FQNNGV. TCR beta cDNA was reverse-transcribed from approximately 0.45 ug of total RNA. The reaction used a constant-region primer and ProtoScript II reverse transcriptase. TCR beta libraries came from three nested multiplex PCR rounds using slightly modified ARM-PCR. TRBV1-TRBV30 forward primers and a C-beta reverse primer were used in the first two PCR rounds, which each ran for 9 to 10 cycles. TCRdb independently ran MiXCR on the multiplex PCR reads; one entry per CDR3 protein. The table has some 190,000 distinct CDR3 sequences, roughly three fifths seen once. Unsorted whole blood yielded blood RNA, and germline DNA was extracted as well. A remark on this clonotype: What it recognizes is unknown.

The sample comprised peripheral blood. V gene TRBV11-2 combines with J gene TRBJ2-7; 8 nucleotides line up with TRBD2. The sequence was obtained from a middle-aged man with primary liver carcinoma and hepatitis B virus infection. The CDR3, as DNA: TGTGCCAGCAGAACTCTACCGGGAGGGCAGAACGAGCAGTACTTC. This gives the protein CASRTLPGGQNEQYF.